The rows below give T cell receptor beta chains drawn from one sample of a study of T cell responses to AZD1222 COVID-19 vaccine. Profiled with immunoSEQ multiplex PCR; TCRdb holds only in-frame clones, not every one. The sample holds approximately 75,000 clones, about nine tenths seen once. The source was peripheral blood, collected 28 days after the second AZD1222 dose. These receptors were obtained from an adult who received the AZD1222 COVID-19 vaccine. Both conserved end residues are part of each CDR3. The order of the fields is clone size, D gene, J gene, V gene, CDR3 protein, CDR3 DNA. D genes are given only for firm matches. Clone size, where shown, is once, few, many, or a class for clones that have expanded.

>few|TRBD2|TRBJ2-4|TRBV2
CASTGGLAGLLAKNIQYF
TGTGCCAGCACCGGGGGACTAGCGGGGCTTCTAGCCAAAAACATTCAGTACTTC
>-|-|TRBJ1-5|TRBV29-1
CSVADGTVNQPQHF
TGCAGCGTTGCGGACGGGACCGTTAATCAGCCCCAGCATTTT
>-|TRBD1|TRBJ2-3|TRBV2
CASSEAGQRGHTQYF
TGTGCCAGCAGTGAAGCGGGACAGAGGGGACATACGCAGTATTTT
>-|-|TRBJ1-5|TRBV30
CAWSLTTTFSNQPQHF
TGTGCCTGGAGTCTCACGACAACATTTAGCAATCAGCCCCAGCATTTT
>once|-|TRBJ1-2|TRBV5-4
CASIKDGNYGYTF
TGTGCCAGCATCAAGGACGGAAACTATGGCTACACCTTC
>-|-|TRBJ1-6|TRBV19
CASKFLGSNSPLHF
TGTGCCAGTAAATTTTTGGGCAGTAATTCACCCCTCCACTTT
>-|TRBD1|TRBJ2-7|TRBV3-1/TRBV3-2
CASTPHPPGQGGEQYF
TGTGCCAGCACCCCCCACCCCCCCGGACAGGGTGGTGAGCAGTACTTC
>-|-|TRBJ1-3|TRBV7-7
CASSLAFGNTIYF
TGTGCTAGCAGCTTAGCCTTTGGAAACACCATATATTTT
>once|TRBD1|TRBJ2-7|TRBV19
CASSIRDRGIYEQYF
TGTGCCAGTAGTATCCGGGACAGGGGTATCTACGAGCAGTACTTC
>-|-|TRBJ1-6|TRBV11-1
CASSPVRNSPLHF
TGTGCCAGCAGCCCCGTTCGTAATTCACCCCTCCACTTT
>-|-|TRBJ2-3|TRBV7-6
CASSPGWGLGTDTQYF
TGTGCCAGCAGCCCCGGGTGGGGTTTGGGCACAGATACGCAGTATTTT
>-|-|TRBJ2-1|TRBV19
CASSPGLINEQFF
TGTGCCAGTAGTCCAGGACTTATCAATGAGCAGTTCTTC
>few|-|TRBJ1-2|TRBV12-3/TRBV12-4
CASSQGYYGYTF
TGTGCCAGCAGCCAGGGTTACTATGGCTACACCTTC
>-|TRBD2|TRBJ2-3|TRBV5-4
CASSADGGGADTQYF
TGTGCCAGCAGCGCCGACGGGGGGGGCGCAGATACGCAGTATTTT
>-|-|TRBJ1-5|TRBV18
CASSPGAHQPQHF
TGTGCCAGCTCACCGGGGGCACATCAGCCCCAGCATTTT
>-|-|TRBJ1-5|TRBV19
CASSISGTNSNQPQHF
TGTGCCAGTAGTATTAGCGGGACAAATAGCAATCAGCCCCAGCATTTT
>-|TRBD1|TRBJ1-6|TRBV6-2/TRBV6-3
CASSTGTGNSPLHF
TGTGCCAGCAGTACCGGGACAGGGAATTCACCCCTCCACTTT
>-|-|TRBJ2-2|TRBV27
CASSFWVGTGELFF
TGTGCCAGCAGTTTTTGGGTGGGCACCGGGGAGCTGTTTTTT
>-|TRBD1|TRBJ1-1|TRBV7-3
CASSRGTGSTEAFF
TGTGCCAGCAGCCGAGGGACAGGGAGCACTGAAGCTTTCTTT
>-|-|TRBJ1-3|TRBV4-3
CASSQEVSWGAGNTIYF
TGCGCCAGCAGCCAAGAAGTATCGTGGGGGGCCGGAAACACCATATATTTT
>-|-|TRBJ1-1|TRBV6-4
CASSPIPGNTEAFF
TGTGCCAGCAGTCCGATTCCAGGGAACACTGAAGCTTTCTTT
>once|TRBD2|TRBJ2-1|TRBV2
CASRATSGGYNEQFF
TGTGCCAGCAGAGCTACTAGCGGGGGTTACAATGAGCAGTTCTTC
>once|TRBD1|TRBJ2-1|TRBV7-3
CASSLRRGTGQFF
TGTGCCAGCAGCCTTAGAAGGGGGACAGGGCAGTTCTTC
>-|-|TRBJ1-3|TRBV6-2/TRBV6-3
CASSPPVGNSGNTIYF
TGTGCCAGCAGCCCGCCGGTCGGTAACTCTGGAAACACCATATATTTT
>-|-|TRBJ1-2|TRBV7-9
CASSLEQTNYGYTF
TGTGCCAGCAGCTTGGAACAGACAAACTATGGCTACACCTTC
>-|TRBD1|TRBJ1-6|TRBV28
CASSDRTGQWDSPLHF
TGTGCCAGCAGTGACCGGACAGGGCAATGGGATTCACCCCTCCACTTT
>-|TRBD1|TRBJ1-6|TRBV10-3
CAIRGDRGRNSPLHF
TGTGCCATCAGGGGGGACAGGGGGCGGAATTCACCCCTCCACTTT
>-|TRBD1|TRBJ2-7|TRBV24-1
CATSEGTGLSEQYF
TGTGCCACCAGTGAAGGGACAGGGTTGAGCGAGCAGTACTTC
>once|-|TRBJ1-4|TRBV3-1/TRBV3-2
CASSPPGLRNEKLFF
TGTGCCAGCAGCCCACCGGGGCTCAGAAATGAAAAACTGTTTTTT
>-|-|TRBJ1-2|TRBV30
CAWSVRGANYGYTF
TGTGCCTGGAGTGTACGAGGCGCTAACTATGGCTACACCTTC
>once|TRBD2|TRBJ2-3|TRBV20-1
CSARCGGQYF
TGCAGTGCTAGATGCGGGGGGCAGTATTTT
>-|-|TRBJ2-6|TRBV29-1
CSVELSANVLTF
TGCAGCGTTGAACTTTCGGCCAACGTCCTGACTTTC
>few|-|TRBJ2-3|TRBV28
CASSPGLTDTQYF
TGTGCCAGCAGCCCGGGCCTCACAGATACGCAGTATTTT
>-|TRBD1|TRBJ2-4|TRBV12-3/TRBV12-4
CASSSTTGGPQYF
TGTGCCAGCAGTTCTACGACAGGGGGCCCACAGTACTTC
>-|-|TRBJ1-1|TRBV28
CASSLLGDTEAFF
TGTGCCAGCAGCCTCCTAGGTGACACTGAAGCTTTCTTT
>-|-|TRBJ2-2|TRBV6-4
CASSDSDTGELFF
TGTGCCAGCAGTGACTCGGACACCGGGGAGCTGTTTTTT
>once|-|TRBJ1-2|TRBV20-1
CSASPGPHGGYTF
TGCAGTGCTAGTCCAGGGCCTCATGGTGGCTACACCTTC
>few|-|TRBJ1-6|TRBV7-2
CASSLGVNSPLHF
TGTGCCAGCAGCTTAGGGGTCAATTCACCCCTCCACTTT
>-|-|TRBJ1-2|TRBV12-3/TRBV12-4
CASSFFGAGGYTF
TGTGCCAGCAGTTTCTTCGGGGCAGGAGGCTACACCTTC
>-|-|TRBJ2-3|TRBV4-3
CASSQDRVGGRDTQYF
TGCGCCAGCAGCCAAGATCGCGTAGGGGGAAGGGATACGCAGTATTTT
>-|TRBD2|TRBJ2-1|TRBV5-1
CASSSGLDYNEQFF
TGCGCCAGCAGTTCGGGACTAGACTACAATGAGCAGTTCTTC
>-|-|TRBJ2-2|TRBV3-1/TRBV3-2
CASSQLNDLNTGELFF
TGTGCCAGCAGCCAATTGAACGACTTGAACACCGGGGAGCTGTTTTTT
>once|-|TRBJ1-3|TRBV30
CACATVVSGNTIYF
TGTGCCTGCGCGACAGTCGTCTCTGGAAACACCATATATTTT
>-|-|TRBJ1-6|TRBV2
CASTLEGDYNSPLHF
TGTGCCAGCACCCTTGAGGGGGATTATAATTCACCCCTCCACTTT
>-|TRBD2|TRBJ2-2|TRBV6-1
CASSVASGGNTGELFF
TGTGCCAGCAGTGTAGCCAGCGGGGGGAACACCGGGGAGCTGTTTTTT
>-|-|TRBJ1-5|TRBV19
CASSMQSDSNQPQHF
TGTGCCAGTAGTATGCAGTCAGATAGCAATCAGCCCCAGCATTTT
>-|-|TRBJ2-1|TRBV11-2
CASSPTGTLYNEQFF
TGTGCCAGCAGTCCGACCGGGACACTCTACAATGAGCAGTTCTTC
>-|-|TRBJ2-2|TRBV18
CASSPWATTGELFF
TGTGCCAGCTCACCATGGGCAACCACCGGGGAGCTGTTTTTT